This T cell receptor beta chain was sequenced during a study of blood T cell repertoires in COVID-19. Study-wide background: The samples span acute and convalescent COVID-19 from the United States, Italy and Spain. Sources were T cells, B-cell-depleted T cells, or PBMCs; the material itself was cDNA or gDNA.

V gave up 0 bases and J gave up 8 bases, with 8 bases separating them. Germline V gene data show CDR1 as SNHLY and CDR2 as FYNNEI. This CDR3 is 14 amino acids long. As processed by the authors: How many nucleated cells were present was estimated from reference gene primer amplification. The method was immunoSEQ multiplex PCR; TCRdb's version includes in-frame clones alone and lacks a portion of them. The V and J calls and clone size were taken over from that table, and D and trimming were inferred from the DNA. The sample contains tens of thousands of clones, approximately 80% of which appear only once.

Sequences were obtained from peripheral blood. The source is a man aged 45-60 years with COVID-19, enrolled during active disease. The chain uses TRBV2 and TRBJ1-6; no reliable D call. CDR3 nucleotide sequence: TGTGCCAGCAGTGAAGCAGGGAGTGATTCACCCCTCCACTTT. It is translated as CASSEAGSDSPLHF.